The present T cell receptor beta chain was sequenced within a study of T cell responses to AZD1222 COVID-19 vaccine. The germline gives CDR1 SGHKS, CDR2 YYEKEE (reference sequence). CDR3 length: 13 residues. V shed 2 bases and J shed 5 bases, with 8 bases lying between them. With respect to this clone: No antigen is known for it.

Findings and limits, study-wide: Spike-specific TCR breadth rose after two AZD1222 doses, and depth rose as well. Nearly half of spike-specific TCRs reportedly target unmutated variant regions. Spike regions recognized by vaccine-associated CD4 TCRs spanned the protein, led by 160-218 and 743-854.

Assay: immunoSEQ multiplex PCR; the TCRdb copy retains only in-frame clones and omits some. This table holds about 120,000 clones, roughly nine tenths found once. The chain recombines TRBV5-5 with TRBJ1-5; a possible D gene is TRBD1 (5 bases). Source: peripheral blood, taken on day 0 of AZD1222 vaccination. This clonotype was obtained from an adult in good health. DNA of the CDR3: TGTGCCAGCAGCTTAGGGGATTATCAGCCCCAGCATTTT. This sequence encodes CASSLGDYQPQHF.